What follows is one TCR beta chain and its context. V was shortened by 5 bases and J by 7 bases, with 8 bases between the two germline ends. The CDR3 runs 11 residues. CDR1 and CDR2 (germline): SGHTA, FQGNSA. The entry originates in a study of blood T cell repertoires in COVID-19. Study background: Both acute and convalescent COVID-19 samples were obtained from the United States, Italy and Spain. Nucleic acid was either cDNA or gDNA, and it came from T cells, B-cell-depleted T cells, or PBMCs.

As processed by the authors: How many nucleated cells were present was estimated from reference gene primer amplification. Repertoires were generated with immunoSEQ multiplex PCR, while TCRdb's copy carries only in-frame clones and drops some. Clone size and V and J calls were adopted from that table, with D and trimming inferred from the DNA. The sample consists of a few hundred thousand clones, roughly 80% of them appearing once. The origin of this receptor is a man aged 25 to 40 with active or convalescent COVID-19. The chain joins TRBV7-2 to TRBJ2-5, with D perhaps TRBD2 (6 bases). Sequences were obtained from peripheral blood. This chain's CDR3 is CASSPAGTQYF. DNA for the CDR3: TGTGCCAGCAGCCCAGCGGGGACCCAGTACTTC.